The T cell receptor (beta chain) described here comes from a study of technical replicates of blood from a handful of donors. The CDR3 is 14 residues long. V was cut by 1 base and J by 0 bases, with 8 bases left in between. CDR1 is SGHDT, CDR2 YYEEEE, per germline. Data came from immunoSEQ multiplex PCR; TCRdb stores just in-frame clones and leaves some out. The sample carries tens of thousands of clones, approximately 90% recorded once. The rearrangement uses TRBV5-6 and TRBJ2-7, with TRBD2 as a possible D gene (5 bases). The sample taken for sequencing was T cells isolated from PBMCs. This sequence was found in a human donor in good health. The CDR3 is CASSLMGSSYEQYF. The CDR3 DNA follows: TGTGCCAGCAGCTTGATGGGGAGCTCCTACGAGCAGTACTTC.